The 4 T cell receptor beta chains reported below all come from one sample, sequenced in a study of technical replicates of blood from a few donors. Sequencing was performed with immunoSEQ multiplex PCR; in TCRdb, only in-frame clones are kept and a portion is missing. The data show some 80,000 clones, 85% to 95% seen once. Sequenced input: T cells isolated from PBMCs. These receptors originate from a human donor in good health.

V is TRBV29-1 and J is TRBJ2-7, with D possibly being TRBD1 (6 bases). This CDR3 has 14 residues. Trimming took 7 bases from V and 3 from J, leaving 19 bases between them. CDR1 is SQVTM and CDR2 is ANQGSEA in the germline V gene. The CDR3 DNA reads as TGCAGCGCTAAATTCCTGGGACAAGTCTACGAGCAGTACTTC. It specifies CSAKFLGQVYEQYF.

The chain couples TRBV19 to TRBJ1-4; 7 bases fit TRBD1. Per the germline V gene, CDR1 is LNHDA and CDR2 is SQIVND (reference sequence). The J segment lost 7 bases and the V segment lost 4 bases, leaving 9 bases of the junction unmatched. The CDR3 spans 15 residues. CDR3 DNA: TGTGCCAGTAGTACCACGGGACAGTGGAGTGAAAAACTGTTTTTT. Its protein product is CASSTTGQWSEKLFF.

Here the CDR3 reads CASSLQTSVGNEQFF. For the CDR3, the DNA is TGTGCCAGCAGCTTACAGACTAGCGTTGGAAATGAGCAGTTCTTC. The chain carries TRBV13 and TRBJ2-1; 8 nucleotides align to TRBD2. The CDR3 has 15 amino acids. Germline V gene data show CDR1 as PRHDT and CDR2 as FYEKMQ (reference sequence). V shed 2 bases and J 7 bases; nucleotides not matched to a gene: 7.

V gene TRBV7-3 combines with J gene TRBJ1-2; 7 bases align to TRBD1. The V segment lost 5 bases and the J segment 3 bases; nucleotides outside the gene matches: 6. Looked up from germline, CDR1 is SGHTA and CDR2 is FQGTGA. This CDR3 contains 14 residues. The CDR3 protein is CASSRIGQDYGYTF. The CDR3 nucleotides read TGTGCCAGCAGCCGAATTGGACAGGACTATGGCTACACCTTC.